What follows describes a single TCR beta chain. Its antigen is currently not known. Base qualities were left out, and no much larger clone turns up one base away. The data originate from a study of tumor-infiltrating lymphocytes in oesophageal squamous cell carcinoma (dated by TCRdb to the mid-2010s). V is clipped by 5 bases and J by 4 bases, and the sequence between their germline boundaries is 9 bases long. The CDR3 measures 13 amino acids from cysteine to phenylalanine. Only the CDR3 portion is preserved as DNA: 39 bases, with reading frame beginning at the first base. According to the germline V gene, CDR1 reads SGHTA and CDR2 reads FQGTGA. The library was made by PCR. The listed sequencing device is Illumina HiSeq 2000. Clones were called with MiXCR by TCRdb after fastp trimmed the public reads at Q25, and only in-frame beta chains were retained. Entries that share a CDR3 protein sequence are merged under the most common genes and DNA. This sample holds just under 20,000 distinct CDR3 sequences; 40% to 45% were observed only once. In total, the top ten clones hold approximately 13% of the sample.

Sequenced input: normal esophageal tissue next to the tumor. This TCR was sampled from a male donor with esophageal squamous cell carcinoma. In this chain, TRBV7-3 is recombined with TRBJ1-5; a tentative D call is TRBD1 (5 bases match). The CDR3 in this case is CASSQGRNQPQHF. The DNA is as follows: TGTGCCAGCAGCCAGGGACGGAATCAGCCCCAGCATTTT.